This T cell receptor beta chain was profiled in a study of T-cell reconstitution after alpha-beta-depleted transplantation in children. This clonotype appeared a few times. The TCRbeta library incorporated unique molecular identifiers. Using its own MiXCR run on the PCR reads, TCRdb lists one record per CDR3 protein. The table includes roughly 300,000 distinct CDR3 sequences, approximately 10% detected once. The input for sequencing was PBMCs from the stem cell graft donor, taken from the stem cell graft. The sequence came from a human donor who donated a stem cell graft to a child with acute lymphoblastic leukemia.

CDR3: CASRPGGLASATDTQYF. In DNA, the CDR3 is TGCGCCAGCCGACCCGGTGGGCTGGCTAGCGCCACAGATACGCAGTATTTT. The rearrangement links TRBV5-1 to TRBJ2-3; the D gene is possibly TRBD2 (6 bases). The CDR3 covers 17 residues. The V gene lost 7 bases and the J gene lost 2 bases, with 23 bases spanning the gap. Germline V CDR1 and CDR2: SGHRS, YFSETQ. Variable domain in full (rest from reference TRBV5-1 and TRBJ2-3): KAGVTQTPRYLIKTRGQQVTLSCSPISGHRSVSWYQQTPGQGLQFLFEYFSETQRNKGNFPGRFSGRQFSNSRSEMNVSTLELGDSALYLCASRPGGLASATDTQYFGPGTRLTVL.